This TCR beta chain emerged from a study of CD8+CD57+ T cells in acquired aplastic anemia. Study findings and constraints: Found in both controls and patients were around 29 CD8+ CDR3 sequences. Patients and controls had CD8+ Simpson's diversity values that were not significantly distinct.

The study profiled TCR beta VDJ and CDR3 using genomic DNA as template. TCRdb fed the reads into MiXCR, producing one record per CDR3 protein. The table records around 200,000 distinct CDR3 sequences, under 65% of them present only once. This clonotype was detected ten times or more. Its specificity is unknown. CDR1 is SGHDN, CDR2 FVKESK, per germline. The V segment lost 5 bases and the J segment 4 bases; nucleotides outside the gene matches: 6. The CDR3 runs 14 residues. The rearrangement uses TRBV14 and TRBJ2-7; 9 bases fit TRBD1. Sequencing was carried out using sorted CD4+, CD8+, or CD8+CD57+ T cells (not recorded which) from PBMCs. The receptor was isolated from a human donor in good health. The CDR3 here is CASSIGTGLYEQYF. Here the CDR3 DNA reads TGTGCCAGCAGCATAGGGACAGGGTTATACGAGCAGTACTTC.